One and the same sample provided the 10 T cell receptor beta chains below, sequenced in a study of T cells in localized non-small cell lung cancer. Using immunoSEQ multiplex PCR, the repertoire was profiled, and TCRdb retains in-frame clones only, with some absent. The sample carries about 2,800 clones, roughly a fifth recorded once. Specimen: lung tumor tissue, collected before any cancer treatment. These receptors were obtained from a male donor older than 55 with stage II squamous cell lung carcinoma.

The J gene is TRBJ1-1, the V gene TRBV28; the D gene is possibly TRBD1 (6 bases). Looked up from germline, CDR1 is MDHEN and CDR2 is SYDVKM. With 7 bases removed from V and 5 bases from J, the gap between germline ends came to 17 bases. There are 14 residues in the CDR3. The CDR3 sequence is CASTPPGARTEAFF. The CDR3 bases are TGTGCCAGCACTCCCCCGGGGGCCAGGACTGAAGCTTTCTTT.

This clone showed up just a few times. This rearrangement joins TRBV11-3 to TRBJ2-3, with D unresolved. Germline assignment: CDR1 SGHNT and CDR2 YENEEA. The germline V and J ends were trimmed by 1 base and 4 bases, with 9 bases remaining between them. There are 14 residues in the CDR3. The CDR3 loop is CASSLVGGSDTQYF. Here the CDR3 DNA reads TGTGCCAGCAGCTTAGTGGGCGGATCAGATACGCAGTATTTT.

The chain combines TRBV2 with TRBJ2-3; D possibly corresponds to TRBD2 (5 bases). This CDR3 has 17 residues. The V end lost 6 bases, the J end lost 2 bases, and 21 bases lay between the germline ends. Per the germline V gene, CDR1 is SNHLY and CDR2 is FYNNEI. CDR3 sequence reads: CASSVGLAQSTTDTQYF. Here the CDR3 DNA reads TGTGCCAGCAGCGTAGGCCTAGCCCAATCCACCACAGATACGCAGTATTTT.

This clone is medium-sized by share. The V call is TRBV28, the J call TRBJ1-1; unclear D gene. Germline CDR1 and CDR2: MDHEN and SYDVKM. The CDR3 is 14 residues long. The V end was cut by 5 bases, the J end by 4 bases, with 14 bases between. The DNA of the CDR3 is TGTGCCAGCAGTGCCGGGCCCCTCGGCACTGAAGCTTTCTTT. Its protein is CASSAGPLGTEAFF.

This rearrangement joins TRBV19 to TRBJ2-7; D is possibly TRBD1 or TRBD2 (5 bases each). The CDR3 is 13 residues long. Germline CDR1 reads LNHDA; CDR2 reads SQIVND (reference sequence). V was pared by 4 bases and J by 6 bases, with 13 bases between. The CDR3 here is CASSSTHGAEQYF. CDR3 DNA sequence: TGTGCCAGTAGTAGTACCCACGGGGCCGAGCAGTACTTC.

This clone was counted only a few times. CDR3: CASRRDPYNEQFF. CDR3 sequence (DNA): TGTGCCAGCAGGCGGGATCCCTACAATGAGCAGTTCTTC. This chain uses TRBV6-8 with TRBJ2-1; D possibly corresponds to TRBD2 (6 bases). The V and J ends lost 6 bases and 2 bases respectively, with 8 bases between them. This CDR3 is built from 13 residues. Germline CDR1 is MNHGY and CDR2 is SAAAGT.

This clone occurred a few times. The V call is TRBV23-1, the J call TRBJ1-4; 8 bases fit TRBD1. TRBV23-1 is marked as an open reading frame, function uncertain. This CDR3 has 17 amino acids. The trim removed 8 bases at V and 4 bases at J, leaving 15 bases unmatched. This chain's CDR3 is CASPQGGGDRRNEKLFF. The CDR3 DNA follows: TGCGCCAGCCCCCAGGGGGGAGGGGACAGGCGTAATGAAAAACTGTTTTTT.

This clone is classed as medium-sized. This CDR3 is CASRGKQRDSPLHF. In DNA form, the CDR3 reads TGTGCCAGCAGGGGAAAGCAGAGGGATTCACCCCTCCACTTT. J is TRBJ1-6 and V is TRBV6-8; D ambiguous. V was cut by 6 bases and J by 8 bases, with 14 bases left in between. Germline V gene data show CDR1 as MNHGY and CDR2 as SAAAGT. The CDR3 loop spans 14 amino acids.

Details on this clone: One end of the junction does not line up with germline, which may come from a read error. The chain couples TRBV6-8 to TRBJ2-2; possibly TRBD1 for D (5 bases). This CDR3 is built from 14 residues. Germline CDR1 and CDR2: MNHGY and SAAAGT. CDR3 region: CAISAQGRPGELFF. CDR3 DNA sequence: TGTGCCATCAGTGCGCAGGGTAGGCCCGGGGAGCTGTTTTTT.

This clone was found a few times. V usage is TRBV11-3 and J usage is TRBJ1-6; the D is unclear. Trimming removed 0 bases at V and 4 bases at J, with 7 bases between. CDR1 is SGHNT, CDR2 YENEEA, per germline. This CDR3 contains 15 residues. The CDR3 nucleotides are TGTGCCAGCAGCTTAGATTCAGAATATAATTCACCCCTCCACTTT. Protein sequence: CASSLDSEYNSPLHF. Combining the CDR3 with reference TRBV11-3 and TRBJ1-6 gives the whole variable domain EAGVVQSPRYKIIEKKQPVAFWCNPISGHNTLYWYLQNLGQGPELLIRYENEEAVDDSQLPKDRFSAERLKGVDSTLKIQPAELGDSAVYLCASSLDSEYNSPLHFGNGTRLTVT.